This is a list of T cell receptor beta chains from one sample in a study of blood T cell repertoires in COVID-19. Sequencing used immunoSEQ multiplex PCR; TCRdb keeps in-frame clones, though not all of them. In the table there are 75,000 or so clones, approximately 82% of which are singletons. Sequencing was performed on peripheral blood. These receptors originate from a man aged 55 to 70 with acute or convalescent COVID-19. CDR3s include the opening cysteine and the closing phenylalanine or tryptophan.

>TRBV12-5|TRBJ2-1
CASGLTGGPNNEQFF
>TRBV5-1|TRBJ2-2
CASSLSGINTGELFF
>TRBV24-1|TRBJ1-5
CATSQGARPQHF
>TRBV12-5|TRBJ2-1
CASGLGLAGYNEQFF
>TRBV12-5|TRBJ2-2
CASGLVAGGLSGELFF
>TRBV7-8|TRBJ1-1
CASSLQPGTGGTEAFF
>TRBV6-6|TRBJ2-1
CASRSGTTYNEQFF
>TRBV9|TRBJ2-2
CASSVSTSLNTGELFF
>TRBV7-9|TRBJ2-1
CASSQDGLGEQFF
>TRBV6-5|TRBJ1-6
CASSSRETGSPLHF
>TRBV3-1/TRBV3-2|TRBJ2-1
CASSQASGTAYNEQFF
>TRBV28|TRBJ1-3
CAGRRLSGNTIYF
>TRBV2|TRBJ2-5
CASRPAGGQETQYF
>TRBV6-6|TRBJ2-6
CASSTRGSGANVLTF
>TRBV6-6|TRBJ1-5
CASSLTGGQGPTRGAQHF
>TRBV18|TRBJ1-5
CASSPGENQPQHF
>TRBV3-1/TRBV3-2|TRBJ2-2
CASSQGTTKTGELFF
>TRBV18|TRBJ2-7
CASSPGQASYEQYF
>TRBV28|TRBJ1-2
CASSLKLNYGYTF
>TRBV5-6|TRBJ1-5
CASSPMGGSNQPQHF
>TRBV20-1|TRBJ2-1
CSASGLAQFF
>TRBV5-5|TRBJ1-4
CASRLPGTGGEKLFF
>TRBV28|TRBJ1-1
CATHKNQEAFF
>TRBV6-6|TRBJ2-6
CASSTGSSGANVLTF
>TRBV25-1|TRBJ2-3
CASSQLAGESTDTQYF
>TRBV30|TRBJ1-4
CAMERGQGNEKLFF
>TRBV15|TRBJ2-5
CATSRGTGEVLETQYF
>TRBV7-9|TRBJ1-5
CASSTDIESNQPQHF
>TRBV21-1|TRBJ1-1
CATLLRENTEAFF
>TRBV9|TRBJ1-4
CASSVGSGGKLFF
>TRBV5-1|TRBJ2-3
CASSQGLAGGRSTDTQYF
>TRBV5-6|TRBJ2-3
CASSSRRWANSFADTQYF
>TRBV4-1|TRBJ2-7
CASSPTDRGDIYEQYF
>TRBV11-2|TRBJ2-1
CASSLVRGSQYNEQFF
>TRBV7-9|TRBJ1-5
CASSLGQGNQPQHF
>TRBV7-2|TRBJ2-7
CASSAGTGGYGQYF
>TRBV6-2/TRBV6-3|TRBJ2-1
CASSPRGNSYNEQFF
>TRBV6-2/TRBV6-3|TRBJ2-2
CASSYLSGELFF
>TRBV15|TRBJ1-2
CATSSDLSRVGYTF
>TRBV5-1|TRBJ2-5
CASSGEGGETQYF